Presented here are 2 T cell receptor beta chains from one specimen sequenced in a study of cytomegalovirus exposure and HLA in healthy donors. Vbeta (60) and Jbeta (13) primers were used in the PCR. Only in-frame clones appear in the TCRdb table, and some are missing; sequencing was by immunoSEQ multiplex PCR. The sample lists about 160,000 clones, 80% to 90% occurring once. Sequencing input: PBMCs. Receptor source: a man aged 18 to 30 in good health and CMV-seronegative.

The rearrangement uses TRBV7-9 and TRBJ2-5, with TRBD1 as a possible D gene (6 bases). Trimming removed 1 base at V and 5 bases at J, with 8 bases between. This CDR3 contains 13 residues. CDR1 SEHNR and CDR2 FQNEAQ come from the germline V gene (reference sequence). In DNA, the CDR3 is TGTGCCAGCAGCTTAGGCAGGGGCGAGACCCAGTACTTC. Protein: CASSLGRGETQYF. Supplemented by reference TRBV7-9 and TRBJ2-5, the full variable domain reads DTGVSQNPRHKITKRGQNVTFRCDPISEHNRLYWYRQTLGQGPEFLTYFQNEAQLEKSRLLSDRFSAERPKGSFSTLEIQRTEQGDSAMYLCASSLGRGETQYFGPGTRLLVL.

DNA of the CDR3: TGTGCCTGGAGTGCCGTCCAACTTAGCACAGATACGCAGTATTTT. This codes for CAWSAVQLSTDTQYF. The chain uses TRBV30 and TRBJ2-3, with D uncertain. In germline, CDR1 is GTSNPN, CDR2 SVGIG (reference sequence). This CDR3 is built from 15 residues. The germline V and J ends were trimmed by 1 base and 0 bases, with 11 bases remaining between them.